This TCR beta chain came from a study of T cell responses to AZD1222 COVID-19 vaccine. The table came from immunoSEQ multiplex PCR; TCRdb's copy has only in-frame clones and leaves some out. The sample gives about 83,000 clones, around nine tenths of which show up once; roughly 5% is in the top ten. The study, taken as a whole, reports: Only five to seven individuals given AZD1222 were seropositive at baseline. The peak T cell response came first, and repertoires were sampled only after it. Donors skewed white British and female; clonal diversity was possibly underestimated.

The CDR3 is made up of 11 amino acids. The germline CDR1 and CDR2 sequences are MRHNA and SNTAGT. The V end lost 3 bases, the J end lost 6 bases, and 4 bases lay between the germline ends. Comment on this clone: The antigen is unknown.

The input for sequencing was peripheral blood, taken on day 0 of MenACWY control vaccination. The TCR originated in an adult in good health. The chain recombines TRBV6-4 with TRBJ2-3, with unresolved D. The CDR3: CASSEGDTQYF. The CDR3 DNA reads TGTGCCAGCAGTGAAGGGGATACGCAGTATTTT.